This TCR beta chain appears in the sequencing data of a study of CD8+ T cells in alopecia areata. This sample's treatment: oral pan-JAK inhibitor, 5-10 mg twice daily. Samples from alopecia areata patients were lesional scalp punch biopsies and peripheral blood. The CDR3 consists of 13 residues. V lost 4 bases to trimming and J lost 4 bases, with 10 bases between them. Germline CDR1 is ENHRY and CDR2 is SYGVKD. Following extraction, RNA underwent reverse transcription to cDNA, which served as the sequencing template. TCRdb keeps only in-frame clones here, not all; method: immunoSEQ multiplex PCR. The data show hundreds of thousands of clones, approximately 72% seen once.

This TCR derives from a human donor with alopecia areata. This rearrangement joins TRBV10-3 to TRBJ1-2; D is unresolved. The sequencing used CD4+ T cells sorted from blood, collected at week 44, from a patient treated with tofacitinib. The CDR3 nucleotides are TGTGCCATCAGTGCCGGATCGGTCTATGGCTACACCTTC. Amino acid sequence: CAISAGSVYGYTF.